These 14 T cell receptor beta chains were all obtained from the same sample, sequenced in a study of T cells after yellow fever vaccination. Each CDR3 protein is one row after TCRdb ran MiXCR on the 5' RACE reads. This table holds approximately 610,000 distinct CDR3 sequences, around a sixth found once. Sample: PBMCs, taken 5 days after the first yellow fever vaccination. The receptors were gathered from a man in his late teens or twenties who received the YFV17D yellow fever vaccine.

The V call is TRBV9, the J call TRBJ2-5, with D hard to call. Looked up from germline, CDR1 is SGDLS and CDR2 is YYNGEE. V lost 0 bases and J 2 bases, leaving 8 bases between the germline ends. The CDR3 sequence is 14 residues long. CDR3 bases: TGTGCCAGCAGCGTAGACGGTGGGCAAGAGACCCAGTACTTC. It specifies CASSVDGGQETQYF. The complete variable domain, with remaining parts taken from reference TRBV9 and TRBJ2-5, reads DSGVTQTPKHLITATGQRVTLRCSPRSGDLSVYWYQQSLDQGLQFLIQYYNGEERAKGNILERFSAQQFPDLHSELNLSSLELGDSALYFCASSVDGGQETQYFGPGTRLLVL.

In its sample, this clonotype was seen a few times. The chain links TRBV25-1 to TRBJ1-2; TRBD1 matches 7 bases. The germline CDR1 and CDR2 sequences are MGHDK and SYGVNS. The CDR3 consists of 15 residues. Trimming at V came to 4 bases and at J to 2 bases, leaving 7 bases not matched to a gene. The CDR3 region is CASSVDTGQNYGYTF. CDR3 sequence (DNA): TGTGCCAGCAGTGTCGACACGGGACAGAACTATGGCTACACCTTC.

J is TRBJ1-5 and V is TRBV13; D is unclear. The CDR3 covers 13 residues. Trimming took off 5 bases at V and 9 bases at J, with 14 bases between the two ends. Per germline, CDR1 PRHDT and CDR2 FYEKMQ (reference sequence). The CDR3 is CASSTRRGMPQHF. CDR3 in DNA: TGTGCCAGCAGCACGCGACGGGGTATGCCCCAGCATTTT.

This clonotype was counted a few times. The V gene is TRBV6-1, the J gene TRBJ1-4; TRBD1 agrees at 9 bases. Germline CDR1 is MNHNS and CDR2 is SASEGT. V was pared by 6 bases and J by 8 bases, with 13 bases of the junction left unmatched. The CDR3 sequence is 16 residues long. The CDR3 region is CASRPPMGQGGEKLFF. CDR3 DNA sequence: TGTGCCAGCAGACCCCCGATGGGACAGGGCGGGGAAAAACTGTTTTTT.

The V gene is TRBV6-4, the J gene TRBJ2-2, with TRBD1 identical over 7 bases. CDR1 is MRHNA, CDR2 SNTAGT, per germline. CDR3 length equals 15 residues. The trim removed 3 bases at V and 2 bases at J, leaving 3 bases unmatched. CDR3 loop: CASSESGGNTGELFF. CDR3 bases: TGTGCCAGCAGTGAGTCAGGGGGAAACACCGGGGAGCTGTTTTTT.

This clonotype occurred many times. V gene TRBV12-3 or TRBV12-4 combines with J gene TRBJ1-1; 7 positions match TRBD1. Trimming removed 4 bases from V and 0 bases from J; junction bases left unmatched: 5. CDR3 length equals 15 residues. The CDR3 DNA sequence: TGTGCCAGCAGTTCCCAGACAGGGATGAACACTGAAGCTTTCTTT. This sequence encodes CASSSQTGMNTEAFF.

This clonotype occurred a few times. The chain's CDR3 is CASSYLGKGPRFNEQFF. The CDR3 DNA reads TGTGCCAGCAGCTACCTCGGGAAGGGGCCTCGTTTCAATGAGCAGTTCTTC. The chain combines TRBV7-9 with TRBJ2-1; D possibly uses TRBD1 or TRBD2 (5 bases each). There are 17 residues in the CDR3. Germline V gene sequence: CDR1 SEHNR, CDR2 FQNEAQ (reference sequence). Trimming pared 4 bases from V and 6 bases from J, leaving 22 bases between.

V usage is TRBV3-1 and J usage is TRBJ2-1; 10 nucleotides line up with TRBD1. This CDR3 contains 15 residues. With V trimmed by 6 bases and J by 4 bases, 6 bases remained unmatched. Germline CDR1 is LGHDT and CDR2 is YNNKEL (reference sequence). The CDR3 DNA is TGTGCCAGCAGACGGGACAGGGGTTTATACAATGAGCAGTTCTTC. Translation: CASRRDRGLYNEQFF.

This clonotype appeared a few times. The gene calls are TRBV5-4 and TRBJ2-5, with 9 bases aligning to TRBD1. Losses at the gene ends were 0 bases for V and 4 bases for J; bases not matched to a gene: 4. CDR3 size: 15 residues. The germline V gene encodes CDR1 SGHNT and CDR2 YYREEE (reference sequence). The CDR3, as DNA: TGTGCCAGCAGCTTGGGACAGGGACAGGGAGAGACCCAGTACTTC. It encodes CASSLGQGQGETQYF. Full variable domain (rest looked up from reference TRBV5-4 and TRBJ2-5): ETGVTQSPTHLIKTRGQQVTLRCSSQSGHNTVSWYQQALGQGPQFIFQYYREEENGRGNFPPRFSGLQFPNYSSELNVNALELDDSALYLCASSLGQGQGETQYFGPGTRLLVL.

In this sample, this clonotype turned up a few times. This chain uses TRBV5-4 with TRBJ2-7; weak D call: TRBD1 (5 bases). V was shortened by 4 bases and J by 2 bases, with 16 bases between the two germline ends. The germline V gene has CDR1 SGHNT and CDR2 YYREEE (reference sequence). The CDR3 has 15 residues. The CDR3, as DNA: TGTGCCAGCAGCCGGATTGGGGTAGGGGCCTACGAGCAGTACTTC. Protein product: CASSRIGVGAYEQYF.

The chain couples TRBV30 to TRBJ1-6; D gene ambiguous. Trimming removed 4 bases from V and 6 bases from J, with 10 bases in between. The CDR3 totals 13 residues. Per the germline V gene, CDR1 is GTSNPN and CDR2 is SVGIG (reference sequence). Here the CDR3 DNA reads TGTGCCTGGAACCGGGAGAGTAATTCACCCCTCCACTTT. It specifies CAWNRESNSPLHF. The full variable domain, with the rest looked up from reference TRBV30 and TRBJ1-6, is SQTIHQWPATLVQPVGSPLSLECTVEGTSNPNLYWYRQAAGRGLQLLFYSVGIGQISSEVPQNLSASRPQDRQFILSSKKLLLSDSGFYLCAWNRESNSPLHFGNGTRLTVT.

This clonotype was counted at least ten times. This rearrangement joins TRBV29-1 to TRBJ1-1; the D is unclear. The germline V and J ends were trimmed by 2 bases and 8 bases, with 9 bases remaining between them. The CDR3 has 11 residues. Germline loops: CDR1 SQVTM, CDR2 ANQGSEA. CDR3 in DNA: TGCAGCGTTGAACCCTCCTCCGAAGCTTTCTTT. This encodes CSVEPSSEAFF.

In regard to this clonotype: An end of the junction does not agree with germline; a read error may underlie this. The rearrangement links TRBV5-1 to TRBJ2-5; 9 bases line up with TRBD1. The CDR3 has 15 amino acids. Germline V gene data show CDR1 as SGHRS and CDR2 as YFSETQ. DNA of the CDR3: TGTGCCAGCAGCTTGGGACAGGGAGGTTCGGAGACCCAGTACTTC. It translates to CASSLGQGGSETQYF. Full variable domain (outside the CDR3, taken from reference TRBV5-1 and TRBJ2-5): KAGVTQTPRYLIKTRGQQVTLSCSPISGHRSVSWYQQTPGQGLQFLFEYFSETQRNKGNFPGRFSGRQFSNSRSEMNVSTLELGDSALYLCASSLGQGGSETQYFGPGTRLLVL.

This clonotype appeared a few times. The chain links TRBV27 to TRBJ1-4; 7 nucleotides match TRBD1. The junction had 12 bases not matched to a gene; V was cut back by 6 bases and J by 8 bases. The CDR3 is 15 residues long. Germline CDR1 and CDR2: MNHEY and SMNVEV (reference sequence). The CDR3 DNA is TGTGCCAGCAGGCTCCGGGGGACAGTTGACGAAAAACTGTTTTTT. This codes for CASRLRGTVDEKLFF.